The clone carrying this TCR beta chain showed up many times. The antigen is not known. Time point here: blood at routine non-recurrence follow-up after resection. Sequencing of whole RNA from tumor, nontumor lung or frozen PBMC involved no sorting. This entry comes from a study of spatial heterogeneity in lung cancer. Study details: Sequenced were any available follow-up PBMC samples, which had been obtained a median of about 22 months after resection. Findings of the study overall: Blood contained ubiquitous expanded tumor TCRs more at resection than at follow-up.

Every molecule of TCR cDNA had its own unique molecular identifier. TCRdb reanalysed the 5' RACE reads using MiXCR and keeps one entry per CDR3 protein. The sample yields 15,000 to 20,000 distinct CDR3 sequences, 9% to 10% seen once. The TCR sequence derives from a female donor with early-stage non-small cell lung cancer. The sample in question was PBMCs, obtained at follow-up.

CDR3 in DNA: TGTGCCAGCTCACCAGGGACTAATGAAAAACTGTTTTTT. Protein: CASSPGTNEKLFF. This chain links TRBV18 with TRBJ1-4; D ambiguous. Germline CDR1 is KGHSH and CDR2 is LQKENI. Trimming shortened V by 2 bases and J by 2 bases, and 3 bases separated the two germline ends. The CDR3 consists of 13 residues.